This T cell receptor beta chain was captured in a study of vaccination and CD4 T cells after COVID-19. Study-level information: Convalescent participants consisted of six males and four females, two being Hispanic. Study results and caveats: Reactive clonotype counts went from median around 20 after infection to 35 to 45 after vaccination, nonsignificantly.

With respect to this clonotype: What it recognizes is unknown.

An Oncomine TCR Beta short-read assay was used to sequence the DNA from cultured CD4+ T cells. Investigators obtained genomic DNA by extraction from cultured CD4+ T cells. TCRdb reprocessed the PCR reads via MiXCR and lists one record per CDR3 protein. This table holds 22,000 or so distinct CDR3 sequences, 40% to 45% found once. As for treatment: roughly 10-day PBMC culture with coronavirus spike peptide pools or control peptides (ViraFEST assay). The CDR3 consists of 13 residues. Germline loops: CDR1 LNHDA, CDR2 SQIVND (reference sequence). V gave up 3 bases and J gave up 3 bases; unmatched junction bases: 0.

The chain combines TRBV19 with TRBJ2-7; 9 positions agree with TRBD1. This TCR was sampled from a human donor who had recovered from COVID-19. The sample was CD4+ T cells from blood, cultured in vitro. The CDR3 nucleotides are TGTGCCAGTAGTATGGACAGGGGCTACGAGCAGTACTTC. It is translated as CASSMDRGYEQYF.